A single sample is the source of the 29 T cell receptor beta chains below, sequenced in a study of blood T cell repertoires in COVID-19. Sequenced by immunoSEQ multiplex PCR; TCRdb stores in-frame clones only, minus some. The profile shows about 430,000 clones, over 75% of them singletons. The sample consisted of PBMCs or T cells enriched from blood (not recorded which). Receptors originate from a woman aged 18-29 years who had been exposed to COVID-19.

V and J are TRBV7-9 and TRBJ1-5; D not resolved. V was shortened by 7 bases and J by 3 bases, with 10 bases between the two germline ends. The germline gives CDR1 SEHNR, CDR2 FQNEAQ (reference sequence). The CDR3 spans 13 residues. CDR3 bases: TGTGCCAGCACCCATGGACTCAATCAGCCCCAGCATTTT. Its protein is CASTHGLNQPQHF. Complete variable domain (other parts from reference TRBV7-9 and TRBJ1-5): DTGVSQNPRHKITKRGQNVTFRCDPISEHNRLYWYRQTLGQGPEFLTYFQNEAQLEKSRLLSDRFSAERPKGSFSTLEIQRTEQGDSAMYLCASTHGLNQPQHFGDGTRLSIL.

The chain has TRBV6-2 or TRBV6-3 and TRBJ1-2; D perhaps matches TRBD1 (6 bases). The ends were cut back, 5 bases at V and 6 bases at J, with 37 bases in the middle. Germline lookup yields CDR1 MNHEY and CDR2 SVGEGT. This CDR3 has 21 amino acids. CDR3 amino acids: CASSPGTLQLSPARLEDGYTF. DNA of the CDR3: TGTGCCAGCAGTCCCGGGACACTCCAGCTATCTCCGGCTCGCCTCGAGGATGGCTACACCTTC.

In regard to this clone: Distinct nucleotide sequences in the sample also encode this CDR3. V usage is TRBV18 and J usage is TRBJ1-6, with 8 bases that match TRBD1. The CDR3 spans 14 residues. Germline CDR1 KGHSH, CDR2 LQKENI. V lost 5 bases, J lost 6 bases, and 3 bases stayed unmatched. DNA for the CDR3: TGTGCCAGCTCATCGGACAGGGTTAATTCACCCCTCCACTTT. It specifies CASSSDRVNSPLHF.

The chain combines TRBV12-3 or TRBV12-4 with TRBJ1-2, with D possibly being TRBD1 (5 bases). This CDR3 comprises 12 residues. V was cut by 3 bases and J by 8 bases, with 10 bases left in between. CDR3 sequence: CASSFRGNGYTF. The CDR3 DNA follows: TGTGCCAGCAGTTTTCGGGGGAACGGCTACACCTTC.

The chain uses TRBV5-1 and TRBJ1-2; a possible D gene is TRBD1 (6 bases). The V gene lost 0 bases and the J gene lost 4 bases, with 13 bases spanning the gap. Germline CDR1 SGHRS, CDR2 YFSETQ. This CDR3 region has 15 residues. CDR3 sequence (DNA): TGCGCCAGCAGCTTGGCCGGGGGGGCCGTCTATGGCTACACCTTC. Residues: CASSLAGGAVYGYTF.

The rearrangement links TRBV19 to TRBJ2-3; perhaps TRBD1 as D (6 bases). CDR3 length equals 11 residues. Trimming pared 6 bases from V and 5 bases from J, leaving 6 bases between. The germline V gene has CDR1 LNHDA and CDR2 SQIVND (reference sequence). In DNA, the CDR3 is TGTGCCAGTAGACAGGGAGATACGCAGTATTTT. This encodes CASRQGDTQYF.

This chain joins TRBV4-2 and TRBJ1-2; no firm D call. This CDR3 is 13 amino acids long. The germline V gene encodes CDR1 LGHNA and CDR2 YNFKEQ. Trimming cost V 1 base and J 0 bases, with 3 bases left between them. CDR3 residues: CASSQAANYGYTF. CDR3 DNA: TGTGCCAGCAGCCAAGCTGCTAACTATGGCTACACCTTC.

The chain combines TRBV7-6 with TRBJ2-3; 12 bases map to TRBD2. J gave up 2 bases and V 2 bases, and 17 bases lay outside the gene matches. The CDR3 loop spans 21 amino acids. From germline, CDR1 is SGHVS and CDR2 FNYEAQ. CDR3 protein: CASSLPTTREASGGVTDTQYF. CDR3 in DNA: TGTGCCAGCAGCTTACCCACGACTCGGGAGGCTAGCGGGGGGGTCACAGATACGCAGTATTTT.

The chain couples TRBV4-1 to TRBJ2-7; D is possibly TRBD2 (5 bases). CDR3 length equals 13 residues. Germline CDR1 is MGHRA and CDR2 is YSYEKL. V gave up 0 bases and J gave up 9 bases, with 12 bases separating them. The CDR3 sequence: CASSQDRGIGQYF. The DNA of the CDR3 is TGCGCCAGCAGCCAAGATCGGGGTATAGGGCAGTACTTC.

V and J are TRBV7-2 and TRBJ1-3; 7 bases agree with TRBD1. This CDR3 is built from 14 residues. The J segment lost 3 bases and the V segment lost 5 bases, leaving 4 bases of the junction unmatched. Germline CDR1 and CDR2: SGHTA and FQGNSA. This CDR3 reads CASSPGTVGNTIYF. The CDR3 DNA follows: TGTGCCAGCAGCCCGGGGACAGTTGGAAACACCATATATTTT. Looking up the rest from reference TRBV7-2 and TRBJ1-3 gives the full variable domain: GAGVSQSPSNKVTEKGKDVELRCDPISGHTALYWYRQSLGQGLEFLIYFQGNSAPDKSGLPSDRFSAERTGGSVSTLTIQRTQQEDSAVYLCASSPGTVGNTIYFGEGSWLTVV.

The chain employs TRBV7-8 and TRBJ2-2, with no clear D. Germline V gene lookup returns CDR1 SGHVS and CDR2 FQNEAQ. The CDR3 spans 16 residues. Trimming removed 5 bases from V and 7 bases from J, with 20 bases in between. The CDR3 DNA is TGTGCCAGCAGCCCCCCGGAGCAAGAGCGCGACGGGGAGCTGTTTTTT. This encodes CASSPPEQERDGELFF.

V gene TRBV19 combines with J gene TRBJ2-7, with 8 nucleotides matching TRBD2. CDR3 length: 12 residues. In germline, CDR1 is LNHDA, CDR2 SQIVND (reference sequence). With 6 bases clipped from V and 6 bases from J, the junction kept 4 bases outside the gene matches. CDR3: CASSTGTSEQYF. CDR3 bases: TGTGCCAGTAGCACCGGGACTAGCGAGCAGTACTTC.

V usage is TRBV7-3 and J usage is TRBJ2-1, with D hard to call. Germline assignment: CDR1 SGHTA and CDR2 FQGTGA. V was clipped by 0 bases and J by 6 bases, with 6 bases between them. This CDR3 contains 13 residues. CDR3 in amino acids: CASSLTTFNEQFF. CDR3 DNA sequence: TGTGCCAGCAGCTTAACCACTTTCAATGAGCAGTTCTTC.

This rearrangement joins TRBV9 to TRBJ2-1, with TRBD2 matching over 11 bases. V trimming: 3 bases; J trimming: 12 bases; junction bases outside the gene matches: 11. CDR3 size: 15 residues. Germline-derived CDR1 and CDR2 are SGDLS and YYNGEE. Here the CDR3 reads CASSGIAGGPSTQFF. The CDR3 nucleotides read TGTGCCAGCAGCGGTATAGCGGGAGGGCCCTCGACGCAGTTCTTC.

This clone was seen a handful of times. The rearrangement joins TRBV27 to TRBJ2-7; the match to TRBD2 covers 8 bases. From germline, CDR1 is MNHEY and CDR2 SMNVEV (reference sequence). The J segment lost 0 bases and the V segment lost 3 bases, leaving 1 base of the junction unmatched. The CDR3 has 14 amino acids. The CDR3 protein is CASSFLAGSYEQYF. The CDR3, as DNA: TGTGCCAGCAGTTTCCTAGCGGGCTCCTACGAGCAGTACTTC.

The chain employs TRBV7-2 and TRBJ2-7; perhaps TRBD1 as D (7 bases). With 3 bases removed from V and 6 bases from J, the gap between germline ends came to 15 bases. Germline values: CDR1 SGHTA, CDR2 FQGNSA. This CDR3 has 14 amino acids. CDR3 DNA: TGTGCCAGCAGCTTCCGCAGGGGGGTCAGCGAGCAGTACTTC. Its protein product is CASSFRRGVSEQYF.

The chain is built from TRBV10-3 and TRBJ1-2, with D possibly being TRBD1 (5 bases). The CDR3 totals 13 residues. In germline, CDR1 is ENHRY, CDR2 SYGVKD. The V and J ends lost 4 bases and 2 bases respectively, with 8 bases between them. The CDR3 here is CAISATGNYGYTF. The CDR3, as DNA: TGTGCCATCAGTGCAACAGGAAACTATGGCTACACCTTC.

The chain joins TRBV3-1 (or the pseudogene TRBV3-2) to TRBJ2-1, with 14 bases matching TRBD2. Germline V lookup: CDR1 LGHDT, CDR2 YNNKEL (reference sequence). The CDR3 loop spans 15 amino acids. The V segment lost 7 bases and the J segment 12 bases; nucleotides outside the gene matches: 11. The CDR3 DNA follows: TGTGCCAGCACCCGAGCGACTAGCGGGAGGGGGGGGCAGTTCTTC. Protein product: CASTRATSGRGGQFF.

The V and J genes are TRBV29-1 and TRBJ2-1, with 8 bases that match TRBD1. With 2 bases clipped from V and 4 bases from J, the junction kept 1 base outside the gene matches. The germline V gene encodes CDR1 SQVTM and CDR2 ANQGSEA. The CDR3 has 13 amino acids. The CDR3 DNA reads TGCAGCGTTGAATGGACAGGGTACAATGAGCAGTTCTTC. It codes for CSVEWTGYNEQFF.

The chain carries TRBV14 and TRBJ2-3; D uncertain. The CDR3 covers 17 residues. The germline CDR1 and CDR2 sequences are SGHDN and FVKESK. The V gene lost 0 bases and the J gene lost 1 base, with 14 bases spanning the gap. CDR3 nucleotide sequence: TGTGCCAGCAGCCAAGATGTGTCAGCGTCGGGCACAGATACGCAGTATTTT. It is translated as CASSQDVSASGTDTQYF.

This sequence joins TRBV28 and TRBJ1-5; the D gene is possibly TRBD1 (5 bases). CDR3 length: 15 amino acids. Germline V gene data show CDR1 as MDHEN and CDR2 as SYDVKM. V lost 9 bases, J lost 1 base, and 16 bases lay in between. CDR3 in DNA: TGTGCCAGTACTATCCCTCAGGGAAGCAATCAGCCCCAGCATTTT. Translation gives CASTIPQGSNQPQHF.

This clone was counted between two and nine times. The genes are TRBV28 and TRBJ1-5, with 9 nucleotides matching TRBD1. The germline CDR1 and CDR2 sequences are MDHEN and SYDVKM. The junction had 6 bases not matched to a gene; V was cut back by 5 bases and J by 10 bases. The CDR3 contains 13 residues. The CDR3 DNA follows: TGTGCCAGCAGTCCGACAGGGGGATCACCCCAGCATTTT. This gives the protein CASSPTGGSPQHF.

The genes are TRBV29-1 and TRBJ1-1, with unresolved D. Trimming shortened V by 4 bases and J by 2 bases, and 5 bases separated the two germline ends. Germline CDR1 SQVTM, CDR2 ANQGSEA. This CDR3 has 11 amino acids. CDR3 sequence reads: CSVATNTEAFF. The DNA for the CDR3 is TGCAGCGTTGCGACTAACACTGAAGCTTTCTTT.

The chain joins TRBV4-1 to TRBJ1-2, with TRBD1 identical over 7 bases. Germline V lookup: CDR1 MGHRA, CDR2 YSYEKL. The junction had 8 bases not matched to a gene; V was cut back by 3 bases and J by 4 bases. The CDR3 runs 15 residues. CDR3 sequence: CASSQNTGTVYGYTF. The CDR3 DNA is TGCGCCAGCAGCCAGAACACCGGGACAGTCTATGGCTACACCTTC.

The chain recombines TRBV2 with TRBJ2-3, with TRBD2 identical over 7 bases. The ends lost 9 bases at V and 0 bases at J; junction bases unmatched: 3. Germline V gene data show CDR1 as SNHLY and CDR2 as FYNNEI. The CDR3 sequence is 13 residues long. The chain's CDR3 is CARTAGSTDTQYF. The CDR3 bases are TGTGCCAGAACAGCGGGAAGCACAGATACGCAGTATTTT.

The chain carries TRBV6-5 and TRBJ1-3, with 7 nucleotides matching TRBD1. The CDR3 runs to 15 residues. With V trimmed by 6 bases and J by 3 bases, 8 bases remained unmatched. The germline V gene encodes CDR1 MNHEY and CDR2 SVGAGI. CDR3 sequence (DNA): TGTGCCAGCAGAAAAGGGGGCGCGGATGGAAACACCATATATTTT. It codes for CASRKGGADGNTIYF.

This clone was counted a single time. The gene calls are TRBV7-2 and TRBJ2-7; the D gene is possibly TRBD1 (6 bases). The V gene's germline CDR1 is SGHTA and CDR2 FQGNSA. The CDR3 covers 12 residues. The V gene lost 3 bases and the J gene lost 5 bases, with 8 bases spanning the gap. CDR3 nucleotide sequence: TGTGCCAGCAGCTTCACAGGGCACGAGCAGTACTTC. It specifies CASSFTGHEQYF.

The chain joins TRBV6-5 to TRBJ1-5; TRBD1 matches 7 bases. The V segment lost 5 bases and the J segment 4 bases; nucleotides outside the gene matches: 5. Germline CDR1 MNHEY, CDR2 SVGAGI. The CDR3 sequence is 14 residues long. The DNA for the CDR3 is TGTGCCAGCAGTCGCGACAGGGTTAATCAGCCCCAGCATTTT. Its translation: CASSRDRVNQPQHF.

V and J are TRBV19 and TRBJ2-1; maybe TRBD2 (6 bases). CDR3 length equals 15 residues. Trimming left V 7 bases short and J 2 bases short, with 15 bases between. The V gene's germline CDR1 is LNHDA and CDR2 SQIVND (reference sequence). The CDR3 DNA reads TGTGCCAGTACTATGGTAGCGGCGACCTACAATGAGCAGTTCTTC. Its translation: CASTMVAATYNEQFF.